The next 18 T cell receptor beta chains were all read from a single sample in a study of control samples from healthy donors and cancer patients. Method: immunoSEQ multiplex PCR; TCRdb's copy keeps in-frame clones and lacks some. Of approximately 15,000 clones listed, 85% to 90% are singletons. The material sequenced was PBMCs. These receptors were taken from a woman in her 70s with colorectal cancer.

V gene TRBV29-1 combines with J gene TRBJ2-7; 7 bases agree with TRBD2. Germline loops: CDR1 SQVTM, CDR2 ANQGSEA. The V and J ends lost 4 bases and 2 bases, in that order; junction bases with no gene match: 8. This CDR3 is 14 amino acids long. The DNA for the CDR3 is TGCAGCGTTGTATGGCAGGGACTAACCTACGAGCAGTACTTC. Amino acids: CSVVWQGLTYEQYF.

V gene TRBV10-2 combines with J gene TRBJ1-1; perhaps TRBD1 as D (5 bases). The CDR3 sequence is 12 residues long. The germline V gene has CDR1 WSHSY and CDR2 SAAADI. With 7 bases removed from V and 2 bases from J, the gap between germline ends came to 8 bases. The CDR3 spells CASTGGNTEAFF. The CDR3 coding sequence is TGCGCCAGCACTGGGGGTAACACTGAAGCTTTCTTT.

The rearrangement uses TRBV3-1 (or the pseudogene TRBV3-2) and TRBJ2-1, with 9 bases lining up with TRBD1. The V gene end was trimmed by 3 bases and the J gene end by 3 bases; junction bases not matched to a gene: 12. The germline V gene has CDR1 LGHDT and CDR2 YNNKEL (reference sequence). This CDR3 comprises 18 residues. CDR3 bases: TGTGCCAGCAGCCAGGGCTTAACAGGGGGCGGTAACTACAATGAGCAGTTCTTC. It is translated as CASSQGLTGGGNYNEQFF.

CDR3 nucleotides: TGCGCCAGCAGCCAAGATCCCAGCTATAATTCACCCCTCCACTTT. It is translated as CASSQDPSYNSPLHF. The chain is built from TRBV4-1 and TRBJ1-6; D unresolved. The length of the CDR3 is 15 residues. V shed 0 bases and J shed 3 bases, with 6 bases lying between them. From germline, CDR1 is MGHRA and CDR2 YSYEKL.

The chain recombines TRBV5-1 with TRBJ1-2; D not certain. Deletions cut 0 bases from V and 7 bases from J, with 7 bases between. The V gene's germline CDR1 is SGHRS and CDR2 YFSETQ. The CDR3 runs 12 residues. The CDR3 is CASSLERAGYTF. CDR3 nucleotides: TGCGCCAGCAGCTTGGAGAGGGCTGGCTACACCTTC.

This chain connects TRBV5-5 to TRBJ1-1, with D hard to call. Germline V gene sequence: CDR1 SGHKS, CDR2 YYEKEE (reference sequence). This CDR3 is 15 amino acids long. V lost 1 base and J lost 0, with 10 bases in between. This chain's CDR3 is CASSLYGPMNTEAFF. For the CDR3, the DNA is TGTGCCAGCAGCTTGTACGGACCCATGAACACTGAAGCTTTCTTT.

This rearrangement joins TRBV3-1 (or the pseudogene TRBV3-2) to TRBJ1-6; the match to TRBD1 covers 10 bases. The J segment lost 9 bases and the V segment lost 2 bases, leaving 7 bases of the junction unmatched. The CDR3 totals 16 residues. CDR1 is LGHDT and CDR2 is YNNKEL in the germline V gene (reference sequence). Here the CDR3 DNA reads TGTGCCAGCAGCCAAATGGGGGGGACAGGGGCTTCACCCCTCCACTTT. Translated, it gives CASSQMGGTGASPLHF.

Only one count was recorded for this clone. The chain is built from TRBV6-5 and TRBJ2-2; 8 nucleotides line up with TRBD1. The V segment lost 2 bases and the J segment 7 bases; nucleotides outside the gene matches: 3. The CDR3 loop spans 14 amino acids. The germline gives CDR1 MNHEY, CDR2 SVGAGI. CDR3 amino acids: CASSYGTGHGELFF. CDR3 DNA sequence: TGTGCCAGCAGTTACGGGACAGGCCACGGGGAGCTGTTTTTT.

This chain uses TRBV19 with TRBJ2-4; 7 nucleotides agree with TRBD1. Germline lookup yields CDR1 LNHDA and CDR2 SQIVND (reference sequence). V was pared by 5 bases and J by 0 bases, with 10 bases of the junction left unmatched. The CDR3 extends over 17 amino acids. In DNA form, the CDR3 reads TGTGCCAGTAGTCCGGGACAGACTCGTTTAGCCAAAAACATTCAGTACTTC. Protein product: CASSPGQTRLAKNIQYF.

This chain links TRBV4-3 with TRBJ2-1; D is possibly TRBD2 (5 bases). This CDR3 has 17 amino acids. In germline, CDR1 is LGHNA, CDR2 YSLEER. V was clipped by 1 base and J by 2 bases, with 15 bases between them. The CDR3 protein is CASSQVEAGPPYNEQFF. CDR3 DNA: TGCGCCAGCAGCCAAGTGGAGGCGGGCCCCCCCTACAATGAGCAGTTCTTC.

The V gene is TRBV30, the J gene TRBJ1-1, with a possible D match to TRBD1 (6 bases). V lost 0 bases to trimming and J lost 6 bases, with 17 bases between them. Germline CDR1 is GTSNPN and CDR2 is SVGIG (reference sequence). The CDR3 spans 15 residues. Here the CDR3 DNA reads TGTGCCTGGAGTGTAGGGGGGGGCCCCCAGGCTGAAGCTTTCTTT. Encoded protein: CAWSVGGGPQAEAFF.

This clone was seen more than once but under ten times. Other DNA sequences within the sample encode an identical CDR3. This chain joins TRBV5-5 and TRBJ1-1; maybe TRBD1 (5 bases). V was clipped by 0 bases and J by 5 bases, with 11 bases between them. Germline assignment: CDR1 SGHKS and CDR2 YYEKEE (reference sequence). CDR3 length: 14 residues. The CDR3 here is CASSLAGRGTEAFF. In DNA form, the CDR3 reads TGTGCCAGCAGCTTGGCGGGACGGGGAACTGAAGCTTTCTTT. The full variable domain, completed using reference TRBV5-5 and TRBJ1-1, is DAGVTQSPTHLIKTRGQQVTLRCSPISGHKSVSWYQQVLGQGPQFIFQYYEKEERGRGNFPDRFSARQFPNYSSELNVNALLLGDSALYLCASSLAGRGTEAFFGQGTRLTVV.

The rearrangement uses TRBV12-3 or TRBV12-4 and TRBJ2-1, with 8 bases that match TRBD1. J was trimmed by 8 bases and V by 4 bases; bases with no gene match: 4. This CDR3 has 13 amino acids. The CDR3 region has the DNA TGTGCCAGCAGTTGGGACAGGTGGTATGAGCAGTTCTTC. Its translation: CASSWDRWYEQFF.

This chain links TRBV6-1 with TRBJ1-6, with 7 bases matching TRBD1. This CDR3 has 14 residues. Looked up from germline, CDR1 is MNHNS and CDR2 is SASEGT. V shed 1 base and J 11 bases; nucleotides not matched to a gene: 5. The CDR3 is CASSEGAGGTPLHF. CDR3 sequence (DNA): TGTGCCAGCAGTGAAGGGGCAGGGGGTACACCCCTCCACTTT.

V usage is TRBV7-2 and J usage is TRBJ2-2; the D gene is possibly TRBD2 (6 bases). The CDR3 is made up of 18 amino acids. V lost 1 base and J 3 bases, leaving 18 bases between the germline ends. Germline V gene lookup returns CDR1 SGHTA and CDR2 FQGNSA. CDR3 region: CASSLVGNRGGYTGELFF. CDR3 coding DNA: TGTGCCAGCAGCTTAGTGGGGAATAGGGGAGGATACACCGGGGAGCTGTTTTTT.

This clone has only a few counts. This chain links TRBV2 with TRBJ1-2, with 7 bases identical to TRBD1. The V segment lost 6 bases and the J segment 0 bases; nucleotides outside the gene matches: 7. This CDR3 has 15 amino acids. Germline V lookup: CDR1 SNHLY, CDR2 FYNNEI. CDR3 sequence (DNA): TGTGCCAGCAGGGAGACAGGGTCCCCTAACTATGGCTACACCTTC. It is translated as CASRETGSPNYGYTF.

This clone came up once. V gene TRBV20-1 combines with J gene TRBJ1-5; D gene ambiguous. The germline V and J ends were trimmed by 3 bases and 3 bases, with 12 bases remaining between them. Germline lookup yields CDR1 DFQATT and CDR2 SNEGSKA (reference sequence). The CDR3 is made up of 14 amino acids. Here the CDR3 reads CSASKARANQPQHF. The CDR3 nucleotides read TGCAGTGCTAGTAAAGCGAGGGCCAATCAGCCCCAGCATTTT.

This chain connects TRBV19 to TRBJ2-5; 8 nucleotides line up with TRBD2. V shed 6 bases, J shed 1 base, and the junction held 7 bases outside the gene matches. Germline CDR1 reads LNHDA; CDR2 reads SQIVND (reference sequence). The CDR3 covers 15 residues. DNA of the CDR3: TGTGCCAGTAGGGTCACGGGGGGGGTCCAAGAGACCCAGTACTTC. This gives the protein CASRVTGGVQETQYF.